The TCR beta chain under discussion was sequenced for a study of regulatory and conventional T cells in RAG deficiency. Broader study findings: Patient subsets had shorter CDR3s; Omenn Treg-Tconv overlap exceeded 85%.

Genomic DNA came from blood conventional CD4+ T cells gated CD25-low CD127-high. Sequenced by immunoSEQ multiplex PCR; TCRdb stores in-frame clones only, minus some. Among tens of thousands of clones, more than 90% were seen once, and the ten largest hold roughly 0.16%. On this clone: Its antigen is not known.

Germline CDR1 and CDR2: MDHEN and SYDVKM. The CDR3 extends over 16 amino acids. Losses at the gene ends were 6 bases for V and 2 bases for J; bases not matched to a gene: 8. The same specimen was also included in a second study, on regulatory T cells. That work contributes: The PCR used 52 TRBV and 13 TRBJ primers.

This chain joins TRBV28 and TRBJ2-2, with TRBD1 matching 8 bases. This receptor was taken from a human donor in good health. The sample comprised CD25- CD4+ T cells sorted from blood. The CDR3 is CASRPWTGPNTGELFF. In DNA, the CDR3 is TGTGCCAGCAGACCTTGGACAGGGCCCAACACCGGGGAGCTGTTTTTT.